The 2 T cell receptor beta chains reported below all come from one sample, sequenced in a study of T cells after yellow fever vaccination. TCRdb re-called the 5' RACE reads with MiXCR, one entry per CDR3 protein. The sample lists about 350,000 distinct CDR3 sequences, roughly an eighth occurring once. This specimen was CD4+ T cells sorted from PBMCs, taken 15 days after the yellow fever booster vaccination. The receptors derive from a man between 18 and 35 years old who received the YFV17D yellow fever vaccine.

This clonotype was detected a few times. This sequence joins TRBV9 and TRBJ2-1; D is undetermined. Germline V gives CDR1 SGDLS, CDR2 YYNGEE. V dropped 2 bases and J dropped 5 bases, with 8 bases sitting between them. There are 13 residues in the CDR3. Here the CDR3 DNA reads TGTGCCAGCAGCGTCGGAGTCCACAATGAGCAGTTCTTC. Its translation is CASSVGVHNEQFF.

The CDR3 is CASRPTGTGLYGYTF. CDR3 coding DNA: TGTGCCAGCAGGCCCACAGGAACAGGGCTCTATGGCTACACCTTC. The rearrangement uses TRBV12-3 or TRBV12-4 and TRBJ1-2, with D possibly TRBD1 on 6 matching bases. Deletions cut 6 bases from V and 4 bases from J, with 18 bases between. CDR3 length equals 15 residues.